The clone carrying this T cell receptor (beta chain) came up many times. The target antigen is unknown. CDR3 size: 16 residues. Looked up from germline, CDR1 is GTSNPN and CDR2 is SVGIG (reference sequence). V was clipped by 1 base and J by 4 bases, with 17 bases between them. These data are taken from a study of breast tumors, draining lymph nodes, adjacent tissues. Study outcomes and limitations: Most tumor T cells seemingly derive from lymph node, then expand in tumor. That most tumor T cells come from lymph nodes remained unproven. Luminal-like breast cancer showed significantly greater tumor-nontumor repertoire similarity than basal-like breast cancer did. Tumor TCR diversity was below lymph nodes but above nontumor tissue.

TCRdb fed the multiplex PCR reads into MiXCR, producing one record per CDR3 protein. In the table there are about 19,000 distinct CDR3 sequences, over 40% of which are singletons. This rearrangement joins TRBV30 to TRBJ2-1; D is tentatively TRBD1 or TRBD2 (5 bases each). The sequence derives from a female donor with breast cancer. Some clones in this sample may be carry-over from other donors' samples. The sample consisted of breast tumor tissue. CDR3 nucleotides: TGTGCCTGGAGTGCCTGGGCCGGGACGCCGTACAATGAGCAGTTCTTC. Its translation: CAWSAWAGTPYNEQFF.